Listed here is a single T cell receptor beta chain. Its antigen remains unknown. Other DNA variants within this sample encode the same CDR3. With survey level as its setting, the immunoSEQ assay was v3.0. Repertoires were generated with immunoSEQ multiplex PCR, while TCRdb's copy carries only in-frame clones and drops some. The data contain about 29,000 clones, 88% of them singletons. With 2 bases clipped from V and 4 bases from J, the junction kept 4 bases outside the gene matches. The CDR3 runs to 14 residues. CDR1 and CDR2 from the germline V gene are MNHEY and SMNVEV (reference sequence). This entry belongs to a study of long-term antiretroviral therapy in people with HIV. In the study overall: There is a gap of about a decade between the earliest samples and the later 2015 immediate-ART recommendation. Study results and caveats: Repertoires with HIV possessed tighter CDR3 length spans than those of controls.

The gene calls are TRBV27 and TRBJ2-7; 8 bases map to TRBD2. The sequencing here drew on unsorted PBMCs, taken 0.5 years after starting antiretroviral therapy. The sequence was collected from a young woman with HIV. In nucleotides, the CDR3 is TGTGCCAGCAGTTTAAGCGGGAGCCTGTACGAGCAGTACTTC. Amino acid sequence: CASSLSGSLYEQYF.